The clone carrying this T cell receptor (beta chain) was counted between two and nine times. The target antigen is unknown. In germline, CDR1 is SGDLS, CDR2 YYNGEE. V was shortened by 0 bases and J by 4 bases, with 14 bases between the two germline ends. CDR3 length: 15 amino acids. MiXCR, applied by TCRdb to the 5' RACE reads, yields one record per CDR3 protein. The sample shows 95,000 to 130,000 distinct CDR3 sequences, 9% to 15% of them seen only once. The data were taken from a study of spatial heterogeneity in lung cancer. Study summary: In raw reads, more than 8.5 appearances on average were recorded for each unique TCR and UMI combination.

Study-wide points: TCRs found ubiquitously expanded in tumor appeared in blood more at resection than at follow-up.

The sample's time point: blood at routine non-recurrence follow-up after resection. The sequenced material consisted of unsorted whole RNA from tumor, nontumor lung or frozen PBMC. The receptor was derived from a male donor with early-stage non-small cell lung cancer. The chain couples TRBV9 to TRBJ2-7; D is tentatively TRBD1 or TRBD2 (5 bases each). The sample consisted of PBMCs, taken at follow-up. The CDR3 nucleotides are TGTGCCAGCAGCGTAGAGGCAGGGACGGTGTACGAGCAGTACTTC. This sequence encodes CASSVEAGTVYEQYF.